The present T cell receptor beta chain was sequenced within a study of identifying expanded T cells in peripheral blood. The study's findings and limits: Clone count variance between roughly 2-week samples rose with total template count. Differentially abundant clones: around 1.2 between replicates, just under 17 at two to three weeks, over 18 at four.

Here immunoSEQ multiplex PCR was the method, and the copy in TCRdb shows in-frame clones only, minus some. The sample contains around 100,000 clones, roughly 89% of which appear only once. Worth noting for this clone: Its antigen is currently unknown.

Germline values: CDR1 LNHDA, CDR2 SQIVND (reference sequence). This CDR3 is 13 amino acids long. V was pared by 0 bases and J by 0 bases, with 2 bases between. During the collection period, no donor immune events like infections were recorded. This TCR derives from a person between 18 and 75 years old in good health. The sequencing sample was made of blood. This chain connects TRBV19 to TRBJ1-1; D is ambiguous. The CDR3 region has the DNA TGTGCCAGTAGTATAGATGTGAACACTGAAGCTTTCTTT. Amino acid sequence: CASSIDVNTEAFF.